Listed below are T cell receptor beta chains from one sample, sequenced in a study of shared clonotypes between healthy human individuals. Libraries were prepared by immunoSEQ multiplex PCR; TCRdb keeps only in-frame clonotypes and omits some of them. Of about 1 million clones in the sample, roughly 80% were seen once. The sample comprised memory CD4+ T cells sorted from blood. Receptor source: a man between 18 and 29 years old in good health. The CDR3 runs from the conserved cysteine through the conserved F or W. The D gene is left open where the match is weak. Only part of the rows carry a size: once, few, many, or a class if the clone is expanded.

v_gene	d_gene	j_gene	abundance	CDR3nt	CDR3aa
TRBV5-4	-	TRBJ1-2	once	TGTGCCAGCAGCGGGCGCAATAACTATGGCTACACCTTC	CASSGRNNYGYTF
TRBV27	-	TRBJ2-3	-	TGTGCCAGCAGTTTTTTAGGGGGGGATACGCAGTATTTT	CASSFLGGDTQYF
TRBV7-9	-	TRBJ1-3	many	TGTGCCAGCAGCCCCCAGCTTAGAAGCTCTGGAAACACCATATATTTT	CASSPQLRSSGNTIYF
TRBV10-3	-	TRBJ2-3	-	TGTGCCATCAGTGAACAGGCAGATACGCAGTATTTT	CAISEQADTQYF
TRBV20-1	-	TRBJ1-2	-	TGCAGTGGAAGAGGGGGATATGGCTACACCTTC	CSGRGGYGYTF
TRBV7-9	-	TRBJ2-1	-	TGTGCCAGCAGCACCCAAAGTTCTTTTGAGCAGTTCTTC	CASSTQSSFEQFF
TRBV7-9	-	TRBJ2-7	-	TGTGCCAGCAGCTTAGTAAGCGGGGAGCAGTACTTC	CASSLVSGEQYF
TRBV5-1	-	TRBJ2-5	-	TGCGCCAGCAGCTTGGAGGGCAGGAAGGTTCAAGAGACCCAGTACTTC	CASSLEGRKVQETQYF
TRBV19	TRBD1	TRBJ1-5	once	TGTGCCAGTAGTCTAGGACAGGGGGACCAGCCCCAGCATTTT	CASSLGQGDQPQHF
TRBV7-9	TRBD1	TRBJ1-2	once	TGTGCCAGCAGCTTAGGGGACAGGGACGAAGACTATGGCTACACCTTC	CASSLGDRDEDYGYTF